One and the same sample provided the 17 T cell receptor beta chains below, sequenced in a study of spatial heterogeneity in lung cancer (dated by TCRdb to between 2017 and 2020). In light of the paper, this sample's time point label describes: sample taken at primary tumor resection. The study at large found these results: The tumor nonsynonymous mutation count correlated with the number of expanded alpha and beta TCRs within the tumor.

The antigens of these receptors remain unknown. The library was obtained by 5' RACE. The reads were generated on a NextSeq 500. TCRdb redid the processing of the public reads, applying fastp at Q25 and MiXCR, and retained in-frame beta chains. Each entry merges the rows of one CDR3 protein and shows their most common DNA and genes. The sample table holds around 1,500 distinct CDR3 sequences, of which around 14% were seen once. The ten largest clones capture approximately 13% of the sample. This material consisted of lung tumor tissue, taken at surgery. These receptors were taken from a male donor with early-stage non-small cell lung cancer.

In the case of this clonotype: A much larger clone is a single base away; this may be a read error. The size of this beta chain means little, since it is a stray read in a library made for alpha chains. The chain carries TRBV7-2 and TRBJ2-5; D is unresolved. The V end was cut by 3 bases, the J end by 8 bases, with 13 bases between. The germline gives CDR1 SGHTA, CDR2 FQGNSA. CDR3 size: 13 residues. CDR3 region: CASSFSASETQYF. The CDR3 DNA sequence: TGTGCCAGCAGCTTTTCGGCCTCGGAAACCCAGTACTTC.

This clonotype is termed large. The size of this beta chain means little, since it is a stray read in a library made for alpha chains. V and J are TRBV7-8 and TRBJ1-2; D might be TRBD1 (6 bases). CDR1 is SGHVS, CDR2 FQNEAQ, per germline. The CDR3 loop spans 14 amino acids. V was pared by 1 base and J by 8 bases, with 14 bases between. CDR3 loop: CASSLGNRVEGYTF. The DNA for the CDR3 is TGTGCCAGCAGCTTAGGGAACAGGGTCGAAGGCTACACCTTC. The full variable domain, completed using reference TRBV7-8 and TRBJ1-2, is GAGVSQSPRYKVAKRGQDVALRCDPISGHVSLFWYQQALGQGPEFLTYFQNEAQLDKSGLPSDRFFAERPEGSVSTLKIQRTQQEDSAVYLCASSLGNRVEGYTFGSGTRLTVV.

This clonotype is deemed large. Because the library targeted alpha chains, this beta chain is an off-target read whose size means little. As DNA, the CDR3 is TGTGCCAGCTCCTTGGGCAGGGGGCCCGAAGCTTTCTTT. It encodes CASSLGRGPEAFF. This chain links TRBV7-9 with TRBJ1-1, with 8 bases identical to TRBD1. V lost 8 bases to trimming and J lost 8 bases; unmatched junction nucleotides: 10. Looked up from germline, CDR1 is SEHNR and CDR2 is FQNEAQ (reference sequence). This CDR3 is built from 13 residues. The complete variable domain, with remaining parts taken from reference TRBV7-9 and TRBJ1-1, reads DTGVSQNPRHKITKRGQNVTFRCDPISEHNRLYWYRQTLGQGPEFLTYFQNEAQLEKSRLLSDRFSAERPKGSFSTLEIQRTEQGDSAMYLCASSLGRGPEAFFGQGTRLTVV.

This clonotype is categorized as large. The library was designed around alpha chains, so this beta chain is a stray read whose abundance carries little weight. V and J are TRBV19 and TRBJ1-4; D unclear. Trimming removed 3 bases from V and 8 bases from J, with 13 bases in between. The germline V gene has CDR1 LNHDA and CDR2 SQIVND (reference sequence). The CDR3 covers 14 residues. CDR3: CASSMSRTGEKLFF. CDR3 nucleotides: TGTGCCAGTAGTATGAGCCGGACGGGAGAAAAACTGTTTTTT. Together with reference TRBV19 and TRBJ1-4, the CDR3 gives the full variable domain: DGGITQSPKYLFRKEGQNVTLSCEQNLNHDAMYWYRQDPGQGLRLIYYSQIVNDFQKGDIAEGYSVSREKKESFPLTVTSAQKNPTAFYLCASSMSRTGEKLFFGSGTQLSVL.

This clonotype is judged medium-sized. This beta chain is an off-target read within a library intended for alpha chains, so its frequency means little. The chain has TRBV28 and TRBJ2-7; 9 nucleotides line up with TRBD2. This CDR3 contains 15 residues. The trim removed 3 bases at V and 0 bases at J, leaving 3 bases unmatched. The germline CDR1 and CDR2 sequences are MDHEN and SYDVKM. CDR3 coding DNA: TGTGCCAGCAGTTTCACGACTAGCGGCTCCTACGAGCAGTACTTC. It is translated as CASSFTTSGSYEQYF.

This clonotype is judged medium-sized. The size of this beta chain means little, since it is a stray read in a library made for alpha chains. The gene calls are TRBV20-1 and TRBJ2-5; 9 bases agree with TRBD1. Per the germline V gene, CDR1 is DFQATT and CDR2 is SNEGSKA (reference sequence). The CDR3 runs to 15 residues. Trimming took 2 bases from V and 6 from J; bases not matched to a gene: 10. In nucleotides, the CDR3 is TGCAGTGCTAGACTCCGGGACAGGGACCCAAAGACCCAGTACTTC. This sequence encodes CSARLRDRDPKTQYF.

By frequency in the sample, this clonotype is medium-sized. Within a library made for alpha chains, this beta chain is off target, and its count is uninformative. This rearrangement joins TRBV7-2 to TRBJ1-5; 8 bases are a match to TRBD1. The junction had 4 bases not matched to a gene; V was cut back by 1 base and J by 5 bases. This CDR3 region has 15 residues. Looked up from germline, CDR1 is SGHTA and CDR2 is FQGNSA. CDR3 nucleotides: TGTGCCAGCAGCTTAGGCGGACAGGGTGATCAGCCCCAGCATTTT. This gives the protein CASSLGGQGDQPQHF.

This clonotype is judged large (0.1 to 1%). This beta chain turned up in a library designed for alpha chains; as an off-target read, its abundance says little. The chain is built from TRBV2 and TRBJ1-5; 8 bases line up with TRBD1. The CDR3 spans 15 residues. Looked up from germline, CDR1 is SNHLY and CDR2 is FYNNEI. V shed 7 bases, J shed 3 bases, and the junction held 8 bases outside the gene matches. In DNA form, the CDR3 reads TGTGCCAGCATTCTGAGACAGGGGCCCAATCAGCCCCAGCATTTT. This encodes CASILRQGPNQPQHF.

By share, this clonotype ranks as medium-sized. This beta chain came through as a stray read in a library set up for alpha chains, and its size says little. J is TRBJ2-7 and V is TRBV4-1; no reliable D call. V was trimmed by 4 bases and J by 3 bases, leaving 10 bases between them. The CDR3 is made up of 13 amino acids. Germline V gene lookup returns CDR1 MGHRA and CDR2 YSYEKL. CDR3 sequence: CASSPEQLYEQYF. The CDR3 DNA sequence: TGCGCCAGCAGCCCGGAACAGCTCTACGAGCAGTACTTC.

Worth noting for this clonotype: This beta chain turned up in a library designed for alpha chains; as an off-target read, its abundance says little. The chain has TRBV9 and TRBJ1-1; TRBD1 agrees at 7 bases. The CDR3 is 14 residues long. Trimming cost V 6 bases and J 0 bases; bases outside gene matches: 5. The germline gives CDR1 SGDLS, CDR2 YYNGEE. As DNA, the CDR3 is TGTGCCAGCACCGTGACAGGGATGAACACTGAAGCTTTCTTT. Amino acid sequence: CASTVTGMNTEAFF.

This clonotype is judged medium-sized. Being off target in a library aimed at alpha chains, this beta chain has a size of little meaning. The chain recombines TRBV20-1 with TRBJ1-1, with TRBD1 as a possible D gene (5 bases). Trimming took off 1 base at V and 1 base at J, with 10 bases between the two ends. The CDR3 totals 14 residues. The V gene's germline CDR1 is DFQATT and CDR2 SNEGSKA (reference sequence). DNA of the CDR3: TGCAGTGCTAGAGCGGTGGGGGGGAACACTGAAGCTTTCTTT. Translated: CSARAVGGNTEAFF.

By share, this clonotype ranks as large. This beta chain came through as a stray read in a library set up for alpha chains, and its size says little. The chain uses TRBV5-8 and TRBJ2-5, with unresolved D. V dropped 4 bases and J dropped 10 bases, with 14 bases sitting between them. The length of the CDR3 is 12 residues. Germline-derived CDR1 and CDR2 are SGHTS and YDEGEE. The CDR3 reads CASSRLMSLQYF. The CDR3 region has the DNA TGTGCCAGCAGCCGGCTTATGTCTCTCCAGTACTTC.

This clonotype rates as hyperexpanded. The library was prepared for alpha chains; this beta chain is a stray read, so its frequency means little. The chain carries TRBV18 and TRBJ2-5, with D uncertain. Germline V gene lookup returns CDR1 KGHSH and CDR2 LQKENI. The V end was cut by 0 bases, the J end by 4 bases, with 9 bases between. The CDR3 is made up of 14 amino acids. CDR3 sequence reads: CASSPPGRPETQYF. DNA for the CDR3: TGTGCCAGCTCACCACCGGGCCGCCCAGAGACCCAGTACTTC.

This clonotype was seen only a few times. This beta chain is an off-target read within a library intended for alpha chains, so its frequency means little. This chain connects TRBV20-1 to TRBJ2-7, with TRBD1 matching over 9 bases. This CDR3 is built from 15 residues. Looked up from germline, CDR1 is DFQATT and CDR2 is SNEGSKA (reference sequence). The V gene end was trimmed by 3 bases and the J gene end by 0 bases; junction bases not matched to a gene: 6. The DNA of the CDR3 is TGCAGTGCTAGTGATACGGGACAGGGCTCCTACGAGCAGTACTTC. This gives the protein CSASDTGQGSYEQYF.

Judged by abundance, this clonotype is large. This beta chain is an off-target read within a library intended for alpha chains, so its frequency means little. The chain is built from TRBV4-3 and TRBJ2-2; 12 bases are shared with TRBD2. CDR1 is LGHNA, CDR2 YSLEER, per germline. The J segment lost 3 bases and the V segment lost 5 bases, leaving 7 bases of the junction unmatched. This CDR3 is built from 17 residues. The CDR3 region is CASSTLAGGRDTGELFF. The CDR3 nucleotides are TGCGCCAGCAGCACACTAGCGGGGGGAAGGGACACCGGGGAGCTGTTTTTT.

The sample holds a few counts of this clonotype. Because the library targeted alpha chains, this beta chain is an off-target read whose size means little. This sequence joins TRBV28 and TRBJ2-4; D call uncertain. The germline V gene encodes CDR1 MDHEN and CDR2 SYDVKM. The germline V and J ends were trimmed by 2 bases and 8 bases, with 7 bases remaining between them. This CDR3 contains 12 residues. In DNA form, the CDR3 reads TGTGCCAGCAGTTTAAATGGGTACATTCAGTACTTC. Protein: CASSLNGYIQYF.

This clonotype has just a few counts. This beta chain was picked up by a library intended for alpha chains and is off target, so its count carries little meaning. The CDR3, as DNA: TGTGCCAGCAGCTCCAGGGACAGCCAAGAGACCCAGTACTTC. Amino acid sequence: CASSSRDSQETQYF. The chain carries TRBV7-6 and TRBJ2-5, with TRBD1 identical over 7 bases. CDR3 size: 14 residues. Germline V lookup: CDR1 SGHVS, CDR2 FNYEAQ. Losses at the gene ends were 4 bases for V and 1 base for J; bases not matched to a gene: 3.